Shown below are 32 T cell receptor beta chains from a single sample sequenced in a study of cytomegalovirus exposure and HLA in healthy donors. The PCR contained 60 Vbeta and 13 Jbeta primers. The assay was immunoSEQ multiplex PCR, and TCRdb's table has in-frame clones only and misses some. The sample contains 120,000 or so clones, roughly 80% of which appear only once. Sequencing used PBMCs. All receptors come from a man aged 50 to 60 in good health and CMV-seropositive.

CDR3 bases: TGTGCCAGCAGCGTACTCGGAAACACCATATATTTT. Translation: CASSVLGNTIYF. This chain connects TRBV9 to TRBJ1-3, with unresolved D. The CDR3 extends over 12 amino acids. Germline V gives CDR1 SGDLS, CDR2 YYNGEE. The V end was cut by 1 base, the J end by 4 bases, with 3 bases between.

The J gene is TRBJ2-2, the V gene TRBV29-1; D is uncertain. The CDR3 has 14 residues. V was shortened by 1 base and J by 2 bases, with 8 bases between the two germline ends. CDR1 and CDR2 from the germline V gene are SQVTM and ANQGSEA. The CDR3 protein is CSVEAQLNTGELFF. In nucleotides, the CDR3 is TGCAGCGTTGAAGCACAGCTTAACACCGGGGAGCTGTTTTTT.

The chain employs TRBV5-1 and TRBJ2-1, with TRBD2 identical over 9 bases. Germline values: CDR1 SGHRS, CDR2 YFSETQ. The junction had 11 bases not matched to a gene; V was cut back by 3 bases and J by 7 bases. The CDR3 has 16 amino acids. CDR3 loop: CASSSHGGGAGNEQFF. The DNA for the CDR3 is TGCGCCAGCAGCTCCCATGGCGGGGGGGCGGGGAATGAGCAGTTCTTC.

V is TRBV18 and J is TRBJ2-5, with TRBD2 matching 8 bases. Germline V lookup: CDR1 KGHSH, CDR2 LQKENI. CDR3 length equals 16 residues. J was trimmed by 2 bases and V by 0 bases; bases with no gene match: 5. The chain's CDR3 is CASSPPQRGLQETQYF. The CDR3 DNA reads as TGTGCCAGCTCACCACCTCAGCGGGGGCTTCAAGAGACCCAGTACTTC.

CDR3 bases: TGTGCCAGCTACCGGGACAGATTCTCCTATAATTCACCCCTCCACTTT. This sequence encodes CASYRDRFSYNSPLHF. The chain has TRBV2 and TRBJ1-6; TRBD1 aligns across 7 bases. The V segment lost 8 bases and the J segment 0 bases; nucleotides outside the gene matches: 7. CDR3 length: 16 residues. CDR1 SNHLY and CDR2 FYNNEI come from the germline V gene.

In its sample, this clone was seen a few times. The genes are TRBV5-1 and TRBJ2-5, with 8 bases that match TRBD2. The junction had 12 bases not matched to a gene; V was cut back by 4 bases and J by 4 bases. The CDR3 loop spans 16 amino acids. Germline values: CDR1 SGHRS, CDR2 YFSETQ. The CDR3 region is CASSGLAGGTGETQYF. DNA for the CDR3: TGCGCCAGCAGCGGGCTAGCGGGCGGGACGGGAGAGACCCAGTACTTC.

This CDR3 reads CASSEALRGAVDYGYTF. CDR3 nucleotides: TGTGCCAGCAGTGAAGCGCTTCGGGGGGCAGTTGACTATGGCTACACCTTC. The V call is TRBV6-1, the J call TRBJ1-2; tentatively, D is TRBD1 (6 bases). Deletions cut 0 bases from V and 3 bases from J, with 17 bases between. Germline V gene lookup returns CDR1 MNHNS and CDR2 SASEGT. This CDR3 has 17 amino acids.

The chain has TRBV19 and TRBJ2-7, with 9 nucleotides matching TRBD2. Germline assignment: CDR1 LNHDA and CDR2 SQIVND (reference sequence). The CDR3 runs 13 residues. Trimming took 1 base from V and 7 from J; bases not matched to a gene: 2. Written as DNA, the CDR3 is TGTGCCAGTAGTATAGCGACTAGCGGAGAGCAGTACTTC. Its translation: CASSIATSGEQYF.

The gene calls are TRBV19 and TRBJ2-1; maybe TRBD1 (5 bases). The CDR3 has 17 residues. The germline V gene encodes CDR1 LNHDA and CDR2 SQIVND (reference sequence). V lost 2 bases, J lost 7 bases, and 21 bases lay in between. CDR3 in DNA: TGTGCCAGTAGTATATTTCCCCGACAGCTCAAGCCGAATGAGCAGTTCTTC. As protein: CASSIFPRQLKPNEQFF.

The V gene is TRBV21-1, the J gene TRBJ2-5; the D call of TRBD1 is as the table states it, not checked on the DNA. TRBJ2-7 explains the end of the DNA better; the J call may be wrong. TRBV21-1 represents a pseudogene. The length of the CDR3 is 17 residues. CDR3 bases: TGTGCCAGCAGCGAAGTACCTCGGGACAGGGGCCCCTACGAGCAGTACTTC. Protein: CASSEVPRDRGPYEQYF.

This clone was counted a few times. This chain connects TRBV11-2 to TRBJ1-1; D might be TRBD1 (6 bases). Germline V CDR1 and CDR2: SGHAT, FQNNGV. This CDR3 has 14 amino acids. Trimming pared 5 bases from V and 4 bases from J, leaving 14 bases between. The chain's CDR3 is CASSLLQGPTEAFF. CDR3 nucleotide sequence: TGTGCCAGCAGCCTGTTGCAGGGGCCCACTGAAGCTTTCTTT.

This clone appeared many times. Written as DNA, the CDR3 is TGTGCCAGCACCGGACTAGCGGGGGGGCGGGGCACAGATACGCAGTATTTT. Residues: CASTGLAGGRGTDTQYF. The J gene is TRBJ2-3, the V gene TRBV9; 15 bases agree with TRBD2. This CDR3 is built from 17 residues. V was clipped by 6 bases and J by 1 base; unmatched bases: 6. The germline V gene encodes CDR1 SGDLS and CDR2 YYNGEE.

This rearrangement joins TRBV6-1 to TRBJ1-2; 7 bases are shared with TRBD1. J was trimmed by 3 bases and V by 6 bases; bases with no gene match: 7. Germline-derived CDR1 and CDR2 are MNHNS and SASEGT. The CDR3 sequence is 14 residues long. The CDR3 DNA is TGTGCCAGCAGCCCACAGGGGACATACTATGGCTACACCTTC. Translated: CASSPQGTYYGYTF.

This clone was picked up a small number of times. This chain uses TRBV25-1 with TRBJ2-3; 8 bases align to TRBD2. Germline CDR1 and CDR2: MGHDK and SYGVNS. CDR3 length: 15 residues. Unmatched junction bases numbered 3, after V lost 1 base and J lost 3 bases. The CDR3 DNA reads TGTGCCAGCAGTGAATGGAGCGGGGGTACAGATACGCAGTATTTT. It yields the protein CASSEWSGGTDTQYF.

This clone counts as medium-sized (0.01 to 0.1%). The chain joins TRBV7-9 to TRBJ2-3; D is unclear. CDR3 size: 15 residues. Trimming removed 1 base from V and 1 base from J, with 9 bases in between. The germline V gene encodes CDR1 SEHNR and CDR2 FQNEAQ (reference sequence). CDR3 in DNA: TGTGCCAGCAGCTTAGGCGAACCTGGCACAGATACGCAGTATTTT. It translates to CASSLGEPGTDTQYF.

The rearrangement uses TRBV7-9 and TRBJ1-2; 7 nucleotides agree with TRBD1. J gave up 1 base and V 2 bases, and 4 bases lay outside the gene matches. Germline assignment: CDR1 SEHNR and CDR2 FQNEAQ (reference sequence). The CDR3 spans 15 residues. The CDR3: CASSLTGANNYGYTF. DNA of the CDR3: TGTGCCAGCAGCTTAACAGGGGCCAATAACTATGGCTACACCTTC.

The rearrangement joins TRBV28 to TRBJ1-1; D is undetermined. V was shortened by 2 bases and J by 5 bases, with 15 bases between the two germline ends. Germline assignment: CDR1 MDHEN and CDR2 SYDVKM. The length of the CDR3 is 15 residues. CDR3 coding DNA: TGTGCCAGCAGTTTAATTAGTTTGTCGGGTACTGAAGCTTTCTTT. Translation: CASSLISLSGTEAFF.

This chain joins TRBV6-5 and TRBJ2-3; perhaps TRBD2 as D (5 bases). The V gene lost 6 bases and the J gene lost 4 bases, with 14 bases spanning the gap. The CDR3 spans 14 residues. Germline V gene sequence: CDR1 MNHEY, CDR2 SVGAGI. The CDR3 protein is CASSSPTAADTQYF. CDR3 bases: TGTGCCAGCAGCTCCCCCACAGCGGCAGATACGCAGTATTTT.

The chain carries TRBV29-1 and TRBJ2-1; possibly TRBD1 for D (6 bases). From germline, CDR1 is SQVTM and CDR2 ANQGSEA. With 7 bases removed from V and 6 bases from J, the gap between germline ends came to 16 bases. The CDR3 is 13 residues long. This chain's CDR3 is CSGGRGERNEQFF. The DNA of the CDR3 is TGCAGCGGAGGCAGGGGAGAACGCAATGAGCAGTTCTTC.

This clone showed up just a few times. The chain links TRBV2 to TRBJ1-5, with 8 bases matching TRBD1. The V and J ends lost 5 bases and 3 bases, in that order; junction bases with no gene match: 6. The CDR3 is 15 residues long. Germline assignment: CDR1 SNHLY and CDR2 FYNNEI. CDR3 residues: CASSPDRVVNQPQHF. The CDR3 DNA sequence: TGTGCCAGCAGTCCGGACAGGGTAGTCAATCAGCCCCAGCATTTT.

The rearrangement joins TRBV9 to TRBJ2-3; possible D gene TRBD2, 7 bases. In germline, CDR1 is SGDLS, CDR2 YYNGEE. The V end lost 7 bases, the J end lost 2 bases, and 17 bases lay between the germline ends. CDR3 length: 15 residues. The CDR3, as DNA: TGTGCCAGCGCGAGGGGGGGGATCTCCACAGATACGCAGTATTTT. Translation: CASARGGISTDTQYF. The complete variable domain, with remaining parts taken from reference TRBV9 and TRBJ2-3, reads DSGVTQTPKHLITATGQRVTLRCSPRSGDLSVYWYQQSLDQGLQFLIQYYNGEERAKGNILERFSAQQFPDLHSELNLSSLELGDSALYFCASARGGISTDTQYFGPGTRLTVL.

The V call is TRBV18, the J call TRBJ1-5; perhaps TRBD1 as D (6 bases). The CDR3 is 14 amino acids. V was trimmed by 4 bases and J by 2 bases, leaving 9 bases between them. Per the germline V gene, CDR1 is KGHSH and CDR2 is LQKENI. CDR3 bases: TGTGCCAGCTCACGGGACACGGGCAATCAGCCCCAGCATTTT. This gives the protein CASSRDTGNQPQHF.

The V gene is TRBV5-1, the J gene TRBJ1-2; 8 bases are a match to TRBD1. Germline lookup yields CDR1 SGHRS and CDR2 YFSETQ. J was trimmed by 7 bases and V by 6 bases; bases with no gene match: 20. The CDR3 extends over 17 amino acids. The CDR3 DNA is TGCGCCAGCACCCCCGGGGACCCTAGCAGGGGGCGAGGTGGCTACACCTTC. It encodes CASTPGDPSRGRGGYTF.

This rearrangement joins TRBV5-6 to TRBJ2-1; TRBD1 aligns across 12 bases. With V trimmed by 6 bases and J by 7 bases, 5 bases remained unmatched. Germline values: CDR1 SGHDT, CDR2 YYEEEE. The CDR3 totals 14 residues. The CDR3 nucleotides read TGTGCCAGCAAGAGGGACAGGGGGCGAAATGAGCAGTTCTTC. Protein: CASKRDRGRNEQFF.

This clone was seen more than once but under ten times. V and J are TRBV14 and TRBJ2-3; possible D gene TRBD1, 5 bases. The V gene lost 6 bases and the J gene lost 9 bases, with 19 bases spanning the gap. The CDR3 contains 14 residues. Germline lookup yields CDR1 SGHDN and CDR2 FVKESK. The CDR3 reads CASRRTEQGQTQYF. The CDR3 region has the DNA TGTGCCAGCAGACGAACCGAGCAGGGCCAAACGCAGTATTTT.

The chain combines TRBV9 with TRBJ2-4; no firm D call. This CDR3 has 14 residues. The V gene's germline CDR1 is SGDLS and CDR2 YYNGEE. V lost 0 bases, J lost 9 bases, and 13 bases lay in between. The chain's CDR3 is CASSVEVAGSIQYF. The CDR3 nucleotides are TGTGCCAGCAGCGTAGAAGTAGCCGGGTCCATTCAGTACTTC.

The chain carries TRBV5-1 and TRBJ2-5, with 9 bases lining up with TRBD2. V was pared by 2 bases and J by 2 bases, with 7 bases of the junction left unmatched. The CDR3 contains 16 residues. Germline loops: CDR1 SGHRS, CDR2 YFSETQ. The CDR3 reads CASSLGSGGIQETQYF. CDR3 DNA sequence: TGCGCCAGCAGCTTAGGTAGCGGGGGAATACAAGAGACCCAGTACTTC.

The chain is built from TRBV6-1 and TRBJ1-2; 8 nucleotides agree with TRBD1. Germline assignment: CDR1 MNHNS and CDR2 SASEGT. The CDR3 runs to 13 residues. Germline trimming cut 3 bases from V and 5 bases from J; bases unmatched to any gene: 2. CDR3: CASSDTGGYGYTF. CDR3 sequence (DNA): TGTGCCAGCAGTGATACAGGGGGTTATGGCTACACCTTC.

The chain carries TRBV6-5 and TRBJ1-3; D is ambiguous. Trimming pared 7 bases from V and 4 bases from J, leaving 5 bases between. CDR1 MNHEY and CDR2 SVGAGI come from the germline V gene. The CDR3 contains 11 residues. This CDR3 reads CASKLGNTIYF. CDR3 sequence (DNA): TGTGCCAGCAAGCTAGGAAACACCATATATTTT.

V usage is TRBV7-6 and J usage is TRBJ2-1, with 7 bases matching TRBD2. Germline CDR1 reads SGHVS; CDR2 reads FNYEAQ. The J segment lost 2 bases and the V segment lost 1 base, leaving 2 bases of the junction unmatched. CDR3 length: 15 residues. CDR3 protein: CASSLELAAYNEQFF. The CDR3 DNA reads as TGTGCCAGCAGCTTAGAGCTAGCGGCCTACAATGAGCAGTTCTTC.

The CDR3 is CASSSRSQTGELFF. For the CDR3, the DNA is TGTGCCAGTAGTTCCAGAAGTCAGACCGGGGAGCTGTTTTTT. The chain couples TRBV19 to TRBJ2-2; D remains ambiguous. Deletions cut 5 bases from V and 5 bases from J, with 12 bases between. Germline assignment: CDR1 LNHDA and CDR2 SQIVND (reference sequence). The CDR3 extends over 14 amino acids.

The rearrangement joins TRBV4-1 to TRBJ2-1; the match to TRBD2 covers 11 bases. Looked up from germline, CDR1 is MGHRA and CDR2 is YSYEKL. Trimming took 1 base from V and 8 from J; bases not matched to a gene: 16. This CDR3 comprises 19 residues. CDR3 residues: CASSQGPGASGRRGHEQFF. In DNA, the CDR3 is TGCGCCAGCAGCCAAGGGCCGGGAGCTAGCGGGAGGCGGGGCCATGAGCAGTTCTTC.